This is a list of T cell receptor beta chains from one sample in a study of shared clonotypes between healthy human individuals. Libraries were prepared by immunoSEQ multiplex PCR; TCRdb keeps only in-frame clonotypes and omits some of them. The table has around 650,000 clones, about 95% seen once. The sequencing sample was made of naive CD8+ T cells sorted from blood. The receptor source for this set is a woman in her twenties or thirties in good health. The CDR3 runs from the conserved cysteine through the conserved F or W. Each record gives: V gene, D gene, J gene, clone size, CDR3 protein, CDR3 DNA. The D gene is left open where the match is weak. The listing skips clone size in some rows; elsewhere it reads once, few, many or a size class.

TRBV15,.,TRBJ2-1,.,CATSRDGNQYNEQFF,TGTGCCACCAGCAGAGACGGGAATCAGTACAATGAGCAGTTCTTC
TRBV19,.,TRBJ2-1,once,CASSIDLEINEQFF,TGTGCCAGTAGTATAGACCTAGAAATCAATGAGCAGTTCTTC
TRBV7-9,.,TRBJ2-3,.,CASSLVDLTDTQYF,TGTGCCAGCAGCTTAGTGGACCTCACAGATACGCAGTATTTT
TRBV7-9,.,TRBJ2-3,.,CASSLPDPEGDTQYF,TGTGCCAGCAGCTTACCGGACCCAGAGGGAGATACGCAGTATTTT
TRBV6-5,.,TRBJ1-1,.,CASSYSGASRTEAFF,TGTGCCAGCAGTTACTCTGGAGCTTCGAGGACTGAAGCTTTCTTT
TRBV28,TRBD1,TRBJ1-4,.,CASSIQGRGEKLFF,TGTGCCAGCAGTATACAGGGGCGAGGAGAAAAACTGTTTTTT
TRBV10-1,.,TRBJ1-4,.,CASSEYPLTGGSEKLFF,TGCGCCAGCAGTGAGTACCCCTTGACGGGGGGCAGCGAAAAACTGTTTTTT
TRBV29-1,.,TRBJ1-2,.,CSGKQGDYGYTF,TGCAGCGGAAAACAGGGTGACTATGGCTACACCTTC
TRBV7-9,.,TRBJ2-7,once,CASSLGQGGEQYF,TGTGCCAGCAGCTTAGGTCAGGGAGGCGAGCAGTACTTC
TRBV5-6,.,TRBJ2-7,.,CASSLWGPGPEQYF,TGTGCCAGCAGCTTGTGGGGGCCGGGGCCCGAGCAGTACTTC
TRBV7-9,TRBD2,TRBJ2-1,.,CASSLAHSGSGYNEQFF,TGTGCCAGCAGCTTAGCCCATAGCGGGAGTGGATACAATGAGCAGTTCTTC
TRBV7-9,.,TRBJ2-1,.,CASSSTASNEQFF,TGTGCCAGCAGCTCCACTGCCTCGAATGAGCAGTTCTTC
TRBV15,TRBD1,TRBJ1-6,once,CATSRVDRSSYNSPLHF,TGTGCCACCAGCAGGGTGGACAGGAGCTCCTATAATTCACCCCTCCACTTT
TRBV27,.,TRBJ2-3,.,CASSTYSTDTQYF,TGTGCCAGCAGTACCTACAGCACAGATACGCAGTATTTT
TRBV6-5,.,TRBJ1-2,.,CASSYSGGSNYGYTF,TGTGCCAGCAGTTACTCGGGCGGATCAAACTATGGCTACACCTTC
TRBV4-1,.,TRBJ2-1,once,CASSVGPHRGEQFF,TGCGCCAGCAGTGTGGGACCCCATAGGGGGGAGCAGTTCTTC
TRBV27,.,TRBJ2-3,.,CASRRFPTDTQYF,TGTGCCAGCAGGAGGTTCCCCACAGATACGCAGTATTTT
TRBV19,TRBD2,TRBJ2-5,.,CASSPASGRDQETQYF,TGTGCCAGTAGTCCCGCTAGCGGGAGAGACCAAGAGACCCAGTACTTC
TRBV27,.,TRBJ2-7,.,CASSFGTPYEQYF,TGTGCCAGCAGTTTCGGGACACCCTACGAGCAGTACTTC
TRBV28,TRBD2,TRBJ2-7,.,CASGLADSYEQYF,TGTGCCAGTGGACTAGCGGACTCCTACGAGCAGTACTTC
TRBV27,.,TRBJ1-2,.,CASSFGTGSYGYTF,TGTGCCAGCAGTTTCGGGACTGGTTCCTATGGCTACACCTTC
TRBV27,.,TRBJ2-7,.,CASSYGLGSGEQYF,TGTGCCAGCAGTTATGGGTTAGGATCCGGCGAGCAGTACTTC
TRBV4-1,TRBD2,TRBJ2-2,.,CASSQQGLAGNTGELFF,TGCGCCAGCAGCCAACAAGGACTAGCGGGAAACACCGGGGAGCTGTTTTTT
TRBV5-3,TRBD1,TRBJ1-1,.,CARSLTWTGRGITEAFF,TGTGCCAGAAGCTTAACCTGGACAGGGAGGGGGATCACTGAAGCTTTCTTT
TRBV9,.,TRBJ2-2,.,CDGGPSELRELFF,TGTGATGGGGGGCCCTCTGAATTAAGGGAGCTGTTTTTT
TRBV29-1,.,TRBJ2-7,.,CSVEMGDASPYEQYF,TGCAGCGTTGAAATGGGGGACGCGTCCCCCTACGAGCAGTACTTC
TRBV30,.,TRBJ1-1,.,CAWSHKEAFF,TGTGCCTGGAGTCATAAAGAAGCTTTCTTT
TRBV2,.,TRBJ2-7,once,CASSTNRDPPSYEQYF,TGTGCCAGCAGTACAAACCGGGATCCCCCTTCCTACGAGCAGTACTTC
TRBV25-1,.,TRBJ1-1,.,CASSDSTDMENTEAFF,TGTGCCAGCAGTGACTCCACTGACATGGAGAACACTGAAGCTTTCTTT
TRBV28,TRBD1,TRBJ1-5,.,CAIETGDSAGQPQHF,TGTGCCATCGAGACAGGGGACTCCGCAGGACAGCCCCAGCATTTT
TRBV27,.,TRBJ2-1,.,CASSLNIQPHEQFF,TGTGCCAGCAGTCTGAACATACAGCCCCATGAGCAGTTCTTC
TRBV19,TRBD2,TRBJ2-1,.,CASSMEREGLLDEQFF,TGTGCCAGTAGTATGGAACGGGAGGGGCTTCTAGATGAGCAGTTCTTC